The 17 T cell receptor beta chains presented below share a single source sample, sequenced in a study of identical twins. TCRdb processed the 5' RACE reads anew with MiXCR; each CDR3 protein has one entry. The sample lists about 250,000 distinct CDR3 sequences, 7% to 8.5% occurring once. In addition, the sample was reused for a study of yellow fever vaccine responses in identical twins.

The sample was CD8+ T cells sorted from blood. The receptors derive from a woman aged 18-30 years in good health.

This clonotype was recorded a few times. The V call is TRBV3-1, the J call TRBJ2-1; TRBD2 matches at 13 bases. The trim removed 4 bases at V and 0 bases at J, leaving 6 bases unmatched. The CDR3 is made up of 18 amino acids. Germline V gene data show CDR1 as LGHDT and CDR2 as YNNKEL (reference sequence). CDR3 region: CASSRTSGSVNSYNEQFF. CDR3 nucleotide sequence: TGTGCCAGCAGCCGGACTAGCGGGAGCGTTAACTCCTACAATGAGCAGTTCTTC.

The chain is built from TRBV6-1 and TRBJ2-1; 8 bases map to TRBD2. The CDR3 is 15 residues long. J gave up 2 bases and V 5 bases, and 5 bases lay outside the gene matches. Germline-derived CDR1 and CDR2 are MNHNS and SASEGT. CDR3 DNA: TGTGCCAGCAGTAAAATAGCGGGACCCTACAATGAGCAGTTCTTC. Amino acid sequence: CASSKIAGPYNEQFF.

This clonotype was found many times. The rearrangement joins TRBV3-1 to TRBJ2-1, with 7 bases matching TRBD2. CDR1 and CDR2 (germline): LGHDT, YNNKEL (reference sequence). The CDR3 totals 18 residues. J was trimmed by 0 bases and V by 0 bases; bases with no gene match: 8. As DNA, the CDR3 is TGTGCCAGCAGCCAAGAGTCCTTAGCGGGCCCCTCCTACAATGAGCAGTTCTTC. Amino acid sequence: CASSQESLAGPSYNEQFF.

This clonotype has more than one count but fewer than ten. The genes are TRBV3-1 and TRBJ2-4; a weak D match, TRBD1 (5 bases). Germline-derived CDR1 and CDR2 are LGHDT and YNNKEL (reference sequence). The ends were cut back, 1 base at V and 3 bases at J, with 16 bases in the middle. The CDR3 consists of 17 residues. The CDR3, as DNA: TGTGCCAGCAGCCAAGGGTCAAGGGGATCGGTCAAAAACATTCAGTACTTC. Its translation is CASSQGSRGSVKNIQYF.

This clonotype has a handful of counts. This chain joins TRBV9 and TRBJ2-1; a weak D match, TRBD2 (6 bases). The CDR3 totals 12 residues. Per the germline V gene, CDR1 is SGDLS and CDR2 is YYNGEE. CDR3 DNA: TGTGCAGCCGGAGGGTCCTACAATGAGCAGTTCTTC. Translating gives CAAGGSYNEQFF.

This clonotype turned up a few times. The rearrangement joins TRBV5-5 to TRBJ1-1; D might be TRBD1 (5 bases). This CDR3 region has 17 residues. V was shortened by 0 bases and J by 1 base, with 16 bases between the two germline ends. Germline CDR1 is SGHKS and CDR2 is YYEKEE (reference sequence). The CDR3 spells CASSLVTRGLTNTEAFF. The CDR3 DNA reads TGTGCCAGCAGCTTGGTTACCCGGGGACTCACGAACACTGAAGCTTTCTTT.

The chain employs TRBV29-1 and TRBJ2-4; weak D call: TRBD2 (5 bases). The germline CDR1 and CDR2 sequences are SQVTM and ANQGSEA. This CDR3 spans 11 amino acids. Trimming took off 7 bases at V and 8 bases at J, with 12 bases between the two ends. In nucleotides, the CDR3 is TGCAGCGGGGGAGAGTATGACATTCAGTACTTC. Encoded protein: CSGGEYDIQYF.

This clonotype was picked up a small number of times. This chain uses TRBV9 with TRBJ2-1; 14 bases match TRBD2. The CDR3 is made up of 19 amino acids. Per the germline V gene, CDR1 is SGDLS and CDR2 is YYNGEE. With V trimmed by 6 bases and J by 8 bases, 19 bases remained unmatched. CDR3 in DNA: TGTGCCAGCACCACCCCGGGACTAGCGGGAGACGGGTCGGAGTATGAGCAGTTCTTC. Protein sequence: CASTTPGLAGDGSEYEQFF.

At least ten counts were recorded for this clonotype. The genes are TRBV20-1 and TRBJ2-3; D is unresolved. V lost 5 bases to trimming and J lost 2 bases, with 14 bases between them. The CDR3 is 14 amino acids. The germline V gene encodes CDR1 DFQATT and CDR2 SNEGSKA (reference sequence). CDR3 bases: TGCAGTGCTCAGCCCTACCAGGACACAGATACGCAGTATTTT. It specifies CSAQPYQDTDTQYF.

The chain combines TRBV2 with TRBJ1-1, with D unclear. V lost 8 bases to trimming and J lost 1 base, with 5 bases between them. Germline V gives CDR1 SNHLY, CDR2 FYNNEI. The CDR3 is 11 amino acids. CDR3 in DNA: TGTGCCAGCTTTGGGAACACTGAAGCTTTCTTT. This sequence encodes CASFGNTEAFF.

This clonotype was observed many times. This chain connects TRBV4-1 to TRBJ1-4, with D perhaps matching TRBD1 (5 bases). V lost 0 bases and J lost 5, with 7 bases in between. The CDR3 is made up of 14 amino acids. Germline assignment: CDR1 MGHRA and CDR2 YSYEKL. The CDR3 region has the DNA TGCGCCAGCAGCCAAGAGACAGTCAATGAAAAACTGTTTTTT. This sequence encodes CASSQETVNEKLFF.

Note on this clonotype: Since a much larger clone is just one base distant, this may be a read error. The gene calls are TRBV7-9 and TRBJ2-5; 10 positions match TRBD1. This CDR3 has 17 residues. Germline V CDR1 and CDR2: SEHNR, FQNEAQ (reference sequence). Here the CDR3 reads CVSSLAQRDRGRETQYF. The CDR3 coding sequence is TGTGTCAGCAGCTTAGCGCAAAGGGACAGGGGTCGAGAGACCCAGTACTTC.

This clonotype was recorded many times. This sequence joins TRBV2 and TRBJ2-7; 8 bases fit TRBD2. Germline CDR1 is SNHLY and CDR2 is FYNNEI. The CDR3 length is 14 residues. V shed 4 bases and J 0 bases; nucleotides not matched to a gene: 2. The CDR3 sequence is CASSGLASSYEQYF. The CDR3 DNA reads as TGTGCCAGCAGTGGACTAGCGTCCTCCTACGAGCAGTACTTC.

This clonotype has a count of ten or more. CDR3 nucleotide sequence: TGCGCCAGCAGCCAAGAAGAGCATAATTCACCCCTCCACTTT. Translating it yields CASSQEEHNSPLHF. V usage is TRBV4-1 and J usage is TRBJ1-6, with unresolved D. CDR1 MGHRA and CDR2 YSYEKL come from the germline V gene. Between the trimmed V and J ends, which lost 0 bases and 5 bases, there was a span of 5 bases. The CDR3 runs 14 residues.

A note on this clonotype: A junction boundary mismatches the germline segment, possibly from a read error. The V call is TRBV20-1, the J call TRBJ2-3; 7 bases are a match to TRBD1. From germline, CDR1 is DFQATT and CDR2 SNEGSKA (reference sequence). This CDR3 is 14 amino acids long. CDR3 DNA: TGCAGTGCCGATTCCGGGACAGACACAGATGCGCAGTATTTT. Its protein is CSADSGTDTDAQYF.

The sample holds many counts of this clonotype. The CDR3 loop is CASSVSYSVEQFF. The CDR3 region has the DNA TGTGCCAGCAGTGTTTCATACAGTGTAGAGCAGTTCTTC. This chain links TRBV27 with TRBJ2-1, with D uncertain. Germline CDR1 reads MNHEY; CDR2 reads SMNVEV (reference sequence). CDR3 length: 13 amino acids. With 5 bases removed from V and 10 bases from J, the gap between germline ends came to 15 bases.

This clonotype was seen many times. The J gene is TRBJ2-7, the V gene TRBV6-1, with TRBD1 matching over 7 bases. CDR1 MNHNS and CDR2 SASEGT come from the germline V gene. The CDR3 runs to 15 residues. The V gene end was trimmed by 4 bases and the J gene end by 0 bases; junction bases not matched to a gene: 6. CDR3 residues: CASSVQTGPSYEQYF. The CDR3 bases are TGTGCCAGCAGTGTACAGACAGGGCCCTCCTACGAGCAGTACTTC.